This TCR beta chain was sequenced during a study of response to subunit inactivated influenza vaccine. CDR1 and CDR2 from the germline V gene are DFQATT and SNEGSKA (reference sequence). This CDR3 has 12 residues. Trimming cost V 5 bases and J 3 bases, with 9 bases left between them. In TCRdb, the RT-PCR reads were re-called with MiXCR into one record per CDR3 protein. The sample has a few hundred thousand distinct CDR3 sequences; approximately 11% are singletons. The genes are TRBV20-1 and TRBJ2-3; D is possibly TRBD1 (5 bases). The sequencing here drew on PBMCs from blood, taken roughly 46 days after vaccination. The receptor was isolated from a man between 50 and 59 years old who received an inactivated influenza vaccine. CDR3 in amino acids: CSAPTGTDTQYF. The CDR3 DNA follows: TGCAGTGCTCCCACAGGAACAGATACGCAGTATTTT.